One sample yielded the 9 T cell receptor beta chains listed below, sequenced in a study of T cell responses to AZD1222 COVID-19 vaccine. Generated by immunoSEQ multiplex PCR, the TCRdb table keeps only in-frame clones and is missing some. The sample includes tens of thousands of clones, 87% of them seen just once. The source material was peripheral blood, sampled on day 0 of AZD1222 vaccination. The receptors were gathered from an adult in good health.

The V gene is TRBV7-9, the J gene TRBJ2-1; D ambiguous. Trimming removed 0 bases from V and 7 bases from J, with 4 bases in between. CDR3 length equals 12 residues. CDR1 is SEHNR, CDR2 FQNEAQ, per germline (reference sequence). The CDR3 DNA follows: TGTGCCAGCAGCTTAGCACAGAATGAGCAGTTCTTC. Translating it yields CASSLAQNEQFF.

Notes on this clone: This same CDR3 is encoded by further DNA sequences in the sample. Here the CDR3 reads CASSGTGFGTEAFF. DNA for the CDR3: TGCGCCAGCAGCGGGACAGGGTTCGGCACTGAAGCTTTCTTT. The chain couples TRBV5-1 to TRBJ1-1, with 9 bases lining up with TRBD1. Germline CDR1 reads SGHRS; CDR2 reads YFSETQ. The junction had 5 bases not matched to a gene; V was cut back by 4 bases and J by 4 bases. The CDR3 consists of 14 residues.

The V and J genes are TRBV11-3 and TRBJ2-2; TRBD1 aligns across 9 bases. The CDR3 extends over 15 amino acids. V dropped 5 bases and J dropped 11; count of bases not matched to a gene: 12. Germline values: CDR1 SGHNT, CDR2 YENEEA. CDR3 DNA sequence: TGTGCCAGCAGCGCTCCAGGACAGGGGCGGGATGAGCTGTTTTTT. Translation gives CASSAPGQGRDELFF.

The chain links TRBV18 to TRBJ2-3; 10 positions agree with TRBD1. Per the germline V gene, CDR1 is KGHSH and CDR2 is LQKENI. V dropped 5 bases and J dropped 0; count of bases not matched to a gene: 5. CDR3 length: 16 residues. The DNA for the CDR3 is TGTGCCAGCTCAACGGAGGGACAGGGGAGCACAGATACGCAGTATTTT. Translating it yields CASSTEGQGSTDTQYF.

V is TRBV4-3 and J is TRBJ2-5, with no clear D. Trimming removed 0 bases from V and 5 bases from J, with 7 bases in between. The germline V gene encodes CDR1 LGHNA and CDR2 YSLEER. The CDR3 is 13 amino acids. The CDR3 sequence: CASSQEAYETQYF. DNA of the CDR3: TGCGCCAGCAGCCAAGAGGCTTACGAGACCCAGTACTTC.

CDR3 protein: CASSEGLAGGGNTGELFF. Here the CDR3 DNA reads TGCGCCAGCAGTGAGGGACTAGCGGGAGGAGGGAACACCGGGGAGCTGTTTTTT. The V and J genes are TRBV10-1 and TRBJ2-2; 14 bases are shared with TRBD2. The germline V gene encodes CDR1 WNHNN and CDR2 SYGVQD (reference sequence). There are 18 residues in the CDR3. V shed 2 bases and J 1 base; nucleotides not matched to a gene: 3.

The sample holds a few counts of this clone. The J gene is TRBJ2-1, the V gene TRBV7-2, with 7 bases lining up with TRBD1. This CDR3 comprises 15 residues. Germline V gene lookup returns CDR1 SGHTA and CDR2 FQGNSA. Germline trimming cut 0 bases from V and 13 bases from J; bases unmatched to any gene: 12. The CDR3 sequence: CASSLAPQGDRDQFF. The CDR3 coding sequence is TGTGCCAGCAGCTTAGCCCCACAAGGGGACAGAGACCAGTTCTTC.

CDR3 bases: TGTGCCAGCAGTTACGCCCAGGGGAGTGGCAATTCACCCCTCCACTTT. It specifies CASSYAQGSGNSPLHF. The chain links TRBV6-5 to TRBJ1-6; D perhaps matches TRBD1 (6 bases). Germline V gene sequence: CDR1 MNHEY, CDR2 SVGAGI. Deletions cut 2 bases from V and 7 bases from J, with 15 bases between. This CDR3 is built from 16 residues.

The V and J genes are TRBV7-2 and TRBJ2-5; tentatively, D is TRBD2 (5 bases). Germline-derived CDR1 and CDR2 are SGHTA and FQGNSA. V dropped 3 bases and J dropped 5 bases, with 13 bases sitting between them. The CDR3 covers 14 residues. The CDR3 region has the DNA TGTGCCAGCAGCTTGCTACGGGGTGGCGAGACCCAGTACTTC. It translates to CASSLLRGGETQYF.